A single sample is the source of the 25 T cell receptor beta chains below, sequenced in a study of blood T cells in healthy people across ages. Primers used in a second PCR of roughly 6 to 11 cycles were a sample-barcoded 5' primer and a J-beta primer mix. Each CDR3 protein gets one entry after TCRdb re-called the 5' RACE reads with MiXCR. The repertoire holds around 970,000 distinct CDR3 sequences, with 45% to 60% as singletons. The source material was blood. The receptors shown here come from a woman aged 55 to 70 in good health.

A single count supports this clonotype. The CDR3 DNA sequence: TGTGCCAGCAGTTGGATTGTCAGGGCAGATTCTGGAAACACCATATATTTT. This translates into CASSWIVRADSGNTIYF. V is TRBV28 and J is TRBJ1-3; a possible D gene is TRBD1 (5 bases). Trimming removed 4 bases from V and 1 base from J, with 17 bases in between. CDR3 length equals 17 residues. The germline V gene encodes CDR1 MDHEN and CDR2 SYDVKM.

This clonotype came up many times. This chain uses TRBV10-3 with TRBJ2-3, with TRBD2 matching 10 bases. The CDR3 has 14 amino acids. Losses at the gene ends were 10 bases for V and 0 bases for J; bases not matched to a gene: 4. From germline, CDR1 is ENHRY and CDR2 SYGVKD. The CDR3 protein is CATGLAESTDTQYF. CDR3 bases: TGTGCCACTGGACTAGCGGAAAGCACAGATACGCAGTATTTT.

In this sample, this clonotype turned up a few times. The chain couples TRBV4-1 to TRBJ2-5; the match to TRBD2 covers 10 bases. Germline V gives CDR1 MGHRA, CDR2 YSYEKL. With 3 bases clipped from V and 11 bases from J, the junction kept 21 bases outside the gene matches. CDR3 length: 18 amino acids. This chain's CDR3 is CASSQGGSGRALRNEQYF. CDR3 nucleotide sequence: TGCGCCAGCAGCCAGGGGGGAAGCGGGAGGGCCTTGAGGAATGAGCAGTACTTC.

The chain carries TRBV4-1 and TRBJ2-2; 9 bases are a match to TRBD1. With V trimmed by 1 base and J by 4 bases, 4 bases remained unmatched. Germline CDR1 and CDR2: MGHRA and YSYEKL. This CDR3 contains 16 residues. CDR3 residues: CASSQVGQGITGELFF. CDR3 coding DNA: TGCGCCAGCAGCCAAGTCGGACAGGGGATCACCGGGGAGCTGTTTTTT.

J is TRBJ1-2 and V is TRBV5-6, with TRBD1 as a possible D gene (5 bases). This CDR3 has 13 amino acids. Trimming shortened V by 1 base and J by 7 bases, and 11 bases separated the two germline ends. Germline loops: CDR1 SGHDT, CDR2 YYEEEE. The CDR3 is CASSLSRGPGYTF. CDR3 bases: TGTGCCAGCAGCTTGTCGCGGGGACCTGGCTACACCTTC.

The J gene is TRBJ2-5, the V gene TRBV7-3, with D possibly being TRBD1 (6 bases). V shed 9 bases and J shed 4 bases, with 21 bases lying between them. CDR1 and CDR2 from the germline V gene are SGHTA and FQGTGA. The CDR3 contains 15 residues. The CDR3 bases are TGTGCCAGTCGTATTGGGGCAGGGGCGCGAGAGACCCAGTACTTC. It yields the protein CASRIGAGARETQYF.

The gene calls are TRBV6-1 and TRBJ2-7; TRBD2 might be the D (5 bases). The CDR3 is 12 residues long. Germline V gene sequence: CDR1 MNHNS, CDR2 SASEGT. V was shortened by 7 bases and J by 4 bases, with 11 bases between the two germline ends. The CDR3 sequence is CASKGVVYEQYF. The CDR3 bases are TGTGCCAGCAAGGGAGTGGTATACGAGCAGTACTTC.

A few counts support this clonotype. A much more abundant neighbour one base away suggests this may be a read error. The chain has TRBV18 and TRBJ2-7, with D possibly being TRBD1 (5 bases). Germline CDR1 KGHSH, CDR2 LQKENI. This CDR3 spans 12 amino acids. The germline V and J ends were trimmed by 5 bases and 4 bases, with 9 bases remaining between them. CDR3 protein: CASSVDRYEQYF. CDR3 DNA: TGTGCCAGCTCAGTCGACAGATACGAGCAGTACTTC.

This clonotype was recorded at least ten times. The rearrangement links TRBV14 to TRBJ2-5; 12 bases are shared with TRBD2. The CDR3 is made up of 17 amino acids. V gave up 2 bases and J gave up 3 bases; unmatched junction bases: 7. Germline loops: CDR1 SGHDN, CDR2 FVKESK. The DNA of the CDR3 is TGTGCCAGCAGCCAAAGGAGACTAGCGGGAGAGGAAGAGACCCAGTACTTC. This gives the protein CASSQRRLAGEEETQYF.

This chain links TRBV29-1 with TRBJ2-7, with 7 bases lining up with TRBD2. The CDR3 has 15 residues. CDR1 SQVTM and CDR2 ANQGSEA come from the germline V gene. V was pared by 1 base and J by 7 bases, with 13 bases of the junction left unmatched. The CDR3 DNA reads TGCAGCGTTGAAGGGACTAGTCTATCCTACAATGAGCAGTACTTC. Its translation is CSVEGTSLSYNEQYF.

The chain uses TRBV5-1 and TRBJ2-7; a weak D match, TRBD2 (8 bases). Germline loops: CDR1 SGHRS, CDR2 YFSETQ. The CDR3 totals 15 residues. V lost 4 bases, J lost 4 bases, and 18 bases lay in between. In DNA, the CDR3 is TGCGCCAGCAGCCGTACGGGAGGGGGCCCTTACGAGCAGTACTTC. This translates into CASSRTGGGPYEQYF.

The chain employs TRBV20-1 and TRBJ2-7; TRBD1 agrees at 8 bases. The V gene's germline CDR1 is DFQATT and CDR2 SNEGSKA (reference sequence). The CDR3 totals 15 residues. V shed 3 bases and J 3 bases; nucleotides not matched to a gene: 10. The CDR3 DNA is TGCAGTGCTAGTCGCCAGGGACAGGTCTTCTACGAGCAGTACTTC. Residues: CSASRQGQVFYEQYF.

This chain links TRBV5-1 with TRBJ2-5; D might be TRBD2 (5 bases). Near its end, the DNA agrees better with TRBJ2-7, so the J call may be wrong. CDR3 length equals 15 residues. Germline V CDR1 and CDR2: SGHRS, YFSETQ. The CDR3 here is CASSVASRPNYEQYF. CDR3 coding DNA: TGCGCCAGCAGTGTAGCGTCGAGGCCTAACTACGAGCAGTACTTC.

The chain is built from TRBV3-1 and TRBJ2-1; D gene ambiguous. CDR1 and CDR2 from the germline V gene are LGHDT and YNNKEL (reference sequence). This CDR3 contains 13 residues. Trimming cost V 3 bases and J 9 bases, with 12 bases left between them. The CDR3 DNA is TGTGCCAGCAGCCACCTGACTTCGCCTGAGCAGTTCTTC. Protein: CASSHLTSPEQFF.

The chain has TRBV29-1 and TRBJ2-2; possibly TRBD1 for D (6 bases). The CDR3 length is 14 residues. V was trimmed by 5 bases and J by 3 bases, leaving 13 bases between them. Germline CDR1 reads SQVTM; CDR2 reads ANQGSEA. CDR3 nucleotide sequence: TGCAGCGTTAATGTAGGACAGTACACCGGGGAGCTGTTTTTT. This codes for CSVNVGQYTGELFF.

This clonotype was counted a few times. This chain uses TRBV6-5 with TRBJ2-5; TRBD2 matches 10 bases. V lost 6 bases, J lost 3 bases, and 10 bases stayed unmatched. The germline V gene has CDR1 MNHEY and CDR2 SVGAGI. The CDR3 is made up of 16 amino acids. The CDR3 sequence is CASSPTFGLAEETQYF. The CDR3 DNA is TGTGCCAGCAGCCCAACGTTCGGACTAGCGGAAGAGACCCAGTACTTC.

The CDR3 sequence: CSVEGASAPNNEQYF. The CDR3 DNA follows: TGCAGCGTTGAAGGGGCTAGCGCCCCTAACAATGAGCAGTACTTC. The chain combines TRBV29-1 with TRBJ2-1; tentative D call: TRBD2 (6 bases). The J call is doubtful: the DNA matches TRBJ2-7 better. Germline V gene data show CDR1 as SQVTM and CDR2 as ANQGSEA. This CDR3 is built from 15 residues.

Here the CDR3 DNA reads TGTGCCAGCACCAAAGCGGGAGGGCCAGGTTATGAGCAGTTCTTC. Its protein is CASTKAGGPGYEQFF. The chain couples TRBV7-2 to TRBJ2-1; TRBD2 agrees at 10 bases. The germline V gene has CDR1 SGHTA and CDR2 FQGNSA. The CDR3 covers 15 residues. Trimming cost V 7 bases and J 8 bases; bases outside gene matches: 11. The whole variable domain, filled in from reference TRBV7-2 and TRBJ2-1, reads GAGVSQSPSNKVTEKGKDVELRCDPISGHTALYWYRQSLGQGLEFLIYFQGNSAPDKSGLPSDRFSAERTGGSVSTLTIQRTQQEDSAVYLCASTKAGGPGYEQFFGPGTRLTVL.

This clonotype showed up just a few times. The V gene is TRBV20-1, the J gene TRBJ2-3; 9 bases are a match to TRBD2. This CDR3 has 15 residues. The germline V gene encodes CDR1 DFQATT and CDR2 SNEGSKA (reference sequence). With V trimmed by 0 bases and J by 4 bases, 5 bases remained unmatched. CDR3 residues: CSARERTSVADTQYF. The CDR3 DNA reads TGCAGTGCTAGAGAAAGGACTAGCGTGGCAGATACGCAGTATTTT.

In this sample, this clonotype turned up a few times. The chain combines TRBV10-3 with TRBJ1-1; D is uncertain. The V gene lost 4 bases and the J gene lost 0 bases, with 12 bases spanning the gap. Germline CDR1 ENHRY, CDR2 SYGVKD. The CDR3 consists of 15 residues. The CDR3 spells CAISGGRGLNTEAFF. CDR3 DNA sequence: TGTGCCATCAGTGGTGGACGTGGGTTGAACACTGAAGCTTTCTTT.

This chain connects TRBV7-2 to TRBJ2-7; a weak D match, TRBD2 (6 bases). From germline, CDR1 is SGHTA and CDR2 FQGNSA. The length of the CDR3 is 16 residues. V lost 5 bases to trimming and J lost 3 bases, with 20 bases between them. The chain's CDR3 is CASSIGAAGRFYEQYF. The DNA for the CDR3 is TGTGCCAGCAGCATCGGCGCTGCGGGACGCTTCTACGAGCAGTACTTC.

V usage is TRBV12-3 or TRBV12-4 and J usage is TRBJ1-5, with unresolved D. The CDR3 is 15 amino acids. V was cut by 5 bases and J by 4 bases, with 15 bases left in between. The CDR3 protein is CASSLLGGRNQPQHF. The CDR3 nucleotides are TGTGCCAGCAGTCTCCTCGGTGGCCGTAATCAGCCCCAGCATTTT.

The CDR3 loop reads CSARRLAGVFEQYF. The DNA for the CDR3 is TGCAGTGCTAGAAGACTAGCGGGAGTTTTCGAGCAGTACTTC. This chain joins TRBV20-1 and TRBJ2-7, with TRBD2 matching 12 bases. CDR3 length: 14 amino acids. Germline assignment: CDR1 DFQATT and CDR2 SNEGSKA (reference sequence). V was pared by 2 bases and J by 6 bases, with 5 bases of the junction left unmatched.

This clonotype occurred a few times. CDR3 coding DNA: TGTGCCATCAGTGGACTAGCGGGAGTCGAGCAGTACTTC. Translating it yields CAISGLAGVEQYF. The chain has TRBV10-3 and TRBJ2-7; 12 bases map to TRBD2. CDR3 size: 13 residues. Germline V gene data show CDR1 as ENHRY and CDR2 as SYGVKD. Losses at the gene ends were 4 bases for V and 6 bases for J; bases not matched to a gene: 1.

This clonotype was picked up one time. This chain joins TRBV7-2 and TRBJ2-4; 7 bases match TRBD1. The DNA matches TRBJ2-7 better at its end, which makes the J call doubtful. Germline V gene sequence: CDR1 SGHTA, CDR2 FQGNSA. The CDR3 loop spans 13 amino acids. The CDR3 spells CASRFGQAYEQYF. The DNA for the CDR3 is TGTGCCAGCCGATTCGGACAGGCCTACGAGCAGTACTTC.